Below, 9 T cell receptor beta chains from the same sample are listed, as sequenced in a study of cytomegalovirus exposure and HLA in healthy donors (dated by TCRdb to 2017 to 2019). Library preparation was by the immunoSEQ multiplex PCR assay. TCRdb stores this immuneACCESS table with in-frame sequences only. Part of the clones is absent; in the studies checked, under half of the shortfall reflects unresolved V genes, and no reason is known for the rest. In this sample the table shows about 130,000 clones, around 90% of which occur a single time. The top ten clonotypes cover around 6% of the sample. Source material: PBMCs. The receptors stem from a woman between 25 and 40 years old in good health and CMV-seropositive.

J is TRBJ1-1 and V is TRBV15; D ambiguous. The CDR3 covers 15 residues. V gave up 3 bases and J gave up 1 base, with 12 bases separating them. Germline V gene sequence: CDR1 LNHNV, CDR2 YYDKDF (reference sequence). The CDR3 sequence is CATSRFRGPNTEAFF. The CDR3 DNA is TGTGCCACCAGCAGGTTCCGGGGTCCGAACACTGAAGCTTTCTTT.

The gene calls are TRBV11-2 and TRBJ2-1, with 7 positions matching TRBD2. After removal of 7 bases from V and 8 bases from J, the junction contained 23 bases not matched to a gene. The CDR3 consists of 18 residues. Germline values: CDR1 SGHAT, CDR2 FQNNGV. The CDR3 is CASKLSNRWTSSVDEQFF. DNA of the CDR3: TGTGCCAGCAAACTAAGCAACCGCTGGACTAGTTCTGTCGATGAGCAGTTCTTC.

The chain carries TRBV5-4 and TRBJ2-1, with D maybe TRBD2 (6 bases). Germline CDR1 is SGHNT and CDR2 is YYREEE (reference sequence). Trimming cost V 4 bases and J 6 bases, with 26 bases left between them. This CDR3 has 18 amino acids. In DNA form, the CDR3 reads TGTGCCAGCAGCCGAGGCCCGACGACTAGTACTTCTGGCAATGAGCAGTTCTTC. It is translated as CASSRGPTTSTSGNEQFF.

This chain connects TRBV5-1 to TRBJ1-6; a weak D match, TRBD1 (5 bases). The germline V gene encodes CDR1 SGHRS and CDR2 YFSETQ. The CDR3 runs to 18 residues. V gave up 3 bases and J gave up 9 bases, with 25 bases separating them. CDR3 sequence (DNA): TGCGCCAGCAGCTCGACTCCGGGACTCAATTATCGGGGTTCACCCCTCCACTTT. It encodes CASSSTPGLNYRGSPLHF. The full variable domain, completed using reference TRBV5-1 and TRBJ1-6, is KAGVTQTPRYLIKTRGQQVTLSCSPISGHRSVSWYQQTPGQGLQFLFEYFSETQRNKGNFPGRFSGRQFSNSRSEMNVSTLELGDSALYLCASSSTPGLNYRGSPLHFGNGTRLTVT.

The chain couples TRBV2 to TRBJ2-1; TRBD2 agrees at 10 bases. V was pared by 4 bases and J by 4 bases, with 4 bases of the junction left unmatched. The CDR3 runs to 15 residues. CDR1 is SNHLY, CDR2 FYNNEI, per germline. CDR3 residues: CASSVSSGGYNEQFF. DNA of the CDR3: TGTGCCAGCAGTGTGAGTAGCGGGGGGTACAATGAGCAGTTCTTC.

V is TRBV7-2 and J is TRBJ1-2, with a possible D match to TRBD1 (6 bases). V lost 5 bases and J 5 bases, leaving 15 bases between the germline ends. This CDR3 is built from 14 residues. Germline V CDR1 and CDR2: SGHTA, FQGNSA. The DNA of the CDR3 is TGTGCCAGCAGCCCCCGGGGGGCTGGGTATGGCTACACCTTC. Its translation: CASSPRGAGYGYTF.

The rearrangement uses TRBV13 and TRBJ2-1; 10 bases are shared with TRBD2. This CDR3 is built from 15 residues. Trimming cost V 6 bases and J 5 bases; bases outside gene matches: 7. Germline CDR1 is PRHDT and CDR2 is FYEKMQ (reference sequence). The CDR3 protein is CASSRRLAGDNEQFF. CDR3 bases: TGTGCCAGCAGTCGTAGACTAGCGGGCGACAATGAGCAGTTCTTC.

The V call is TRBV7-3, the J call TRBJ2-3; 12 bases align to TRBD2. This CDR3 spans 20 amino acids. Germline CDR1 reads SGHTA; CDR2 reads FQGTGA. With V trimmed by 5 bases and J by 4 bases, 19 bases remained unmatched. The CDR3 loop reads CASSPKSPSGRAGLPDTQYF. CDR3 nucleotides: TGTGCCAGCAGCCCAAAGTCCCCTAGCGGGAGGGCTGGTCTCCCAGATACGCAGTATTTT.

The CDR3 coding sequence is TGTGCCAGCAGCTTACAGTCTAGCGGGAGTTATGAGCAGTTCTTC. This translates into CASSLQSSGSYEQFF. This chain connects TRBV7-3 to TRBJ2-1; the match to TRBD2 covers 10 bases. The CDR3 is 15 amino acids. Trimming cost V 2 bases and J 8 bases; bases outside gene matches: 6. The germline V gene encodes CDR1 SGHTA and CDR2 FQGTGA.